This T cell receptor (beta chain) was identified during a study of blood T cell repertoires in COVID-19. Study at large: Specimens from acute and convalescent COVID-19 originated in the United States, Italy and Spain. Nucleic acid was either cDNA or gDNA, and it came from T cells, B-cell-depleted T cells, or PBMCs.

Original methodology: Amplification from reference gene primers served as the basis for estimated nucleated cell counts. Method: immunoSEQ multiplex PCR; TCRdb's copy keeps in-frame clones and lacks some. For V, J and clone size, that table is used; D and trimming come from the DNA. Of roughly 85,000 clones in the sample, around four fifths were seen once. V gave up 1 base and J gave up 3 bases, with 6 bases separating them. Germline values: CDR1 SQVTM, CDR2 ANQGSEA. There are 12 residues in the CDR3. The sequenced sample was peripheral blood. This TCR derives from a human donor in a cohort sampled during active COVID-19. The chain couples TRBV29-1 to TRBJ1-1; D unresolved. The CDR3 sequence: CSVEGGYTEAFF. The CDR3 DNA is TGCAGCGTTGAAGGTGGCTACACTGAAGCTTTCTTT.